This is a list of T cell receptor beta chains from one sample in a study of chemoradiotherapy in HPV16-positive cancers. Only in-frame clones appear in the TCRdb table, and some are missing; sequencing was by immunoSEQ multiplex PCR. The table lists about 32,000 clones, around 89% of them singletons. This specimen consisted of blood, obtained from a patient who underwent chemoradiotherapy. Receptors were obtained from a human donor with HPV-associated anogenital cancer. Each CDR3 is given with its conserved first and last residue. A D gene is named only where the DNA matches it firmly. Clone sizes are given selectively: once, few, many, or a class where the clone is expanded.

>.|TRBV28|.|TRBJ2-7
CASNPADRPLYEQYF
TGTGCCAGCAACCCAGCAGACAGACCCCTCTACGAGCAGTACTTC
>TRBD2|TRBV4-1|.|TRBJ2-1
CASSLETSASYNEQFF
TGCGCCAGCAGCCTTGAAACTAGCGCGAGCTACAATGAGCAGTTCTTC
>.|TRBV10-2|.|TRBJ1-1
CASIPFPGANTEAFF
TGCGCCAGCATCCCGTTCCCCGGAGCGAACACTGAAGCTTTCTTT
>TRBD1|TRBV4-1|.|TRBJ1-1
CASSPGQGMNTEAFF
TGCGCCAGCAGCCCTGGACAGGGGATGAACACTGAAGCTTTCTTT
>.|TRBV10-3|.|TRBJ2-2
CAISESAPTGELFF
TGTGCCATCAGTGAGTCTGCTCCCACCGGGGAGCTGTTTTTT
>.|TRBV18|once|TRBJ2-5
CASSLMRETQYF
TGTGCCAGCTCACTCATGCGCGAGACCCAGTACTTC
>.|TRBV7-3|.|TRBJ2-6
CASSLLPPFSGANVLTF
TGTGCCAGCAGCTTATTGCCACCCTTCTCTGGGGCCAACGTCCTGACTTTC
>.|TRBV29-1|.|TRBJ2-7
CSVEEDPYEQYF
TGCAGCGTTGAAGAGGACCCCTACGAGCAGTACTTC
>.|TRBV19|.|TRBJ1-2
CASSMWESSYGYTF
TGTGCCAGTAGTATGTGGGAATCTTCCTATGGCTACACCTTC
>TRBD1|TRBV28|once|TRBJ2-6
CASRWDRGGANVLTF
TGTGCCAGCAGGTGGGACAGGGGAGGAGCCAACGTCCTGACTTTC
>.|TRBV6-1|.|TRBJ1-1
CASRDGVEAFF
TGTGCCAGCAGGGATGGGGTGGAAGCTTTCTTT
>.|TRBV7-9|.|TRBJ2-1
CASGNPDEQFF
TGTGCCAGCGGAAACCCGGATGAGCAGTTCTTC
>.|TRBV19|.|TRBJ1-2
CASSIRDTFTSNYGYTF
TGTGCCAGTAGTATCCGGGACACCTTTACCTCTAACTATGGCTACACCTTC
>TRBD1|TRBV2|.|TRBJ2-7
CASSEAMGQYFYEQYF
TGTGCCAGCAGTGAAGCGATGGGACAGTACTTTTACGAGCAGTACTTC
>TRBD2|TRBV14|.|TRBJ2-7
CASSPLARPGEQYF
TGTGCCAGCAGCCCACTAGCGCGTCCGGGGGAGCAGTACTTC
>TRBD1|TRBV5-8|.|TRBJ2-3
CASSLEGQSTDTQYF
TGTGCCAGCAGCTTGGAGGGACAGAGCACAGATACGCAGTATTTT
>.|TRBV7-9|.|TRBJ2-2
CASSPPSGELFF
TGTGCCAGCAGCCCCCCGTCCGGGGAGCTGTTTTTT
>.|TRBV21-1|.|TRBJ1-2
CASSKELWQGYYGYTF
TGTGCCAGCAGCAAAGAACTGTGGCAGGGCTACTATGGCTACACCTTC
>.|TRBV2|few|TRBJ1-2
CASSESEGKYTF
TGTGCCAGCAGTGAATCCGAGGGAAAGTACACCTTC
>.|TRBV27|.|TRBJ1-1
CASSDRIHSEAFF
TGTGCCAGCAGTGACCGGATCCACAGTGAAGCTTTCTTT
>.|TRBV5-5|.|TRBJ2-2
CASSLRDIGAPRELFF
TGTGCCAGCAGCTTACGGGACATAGGGGCCCCCCGGGAGCTGTTTTTT
>.|TRBV19|.|TRBJ2-7
CASSIRGTVSYEQYF
TGTGCCAGTAGTATAAGGGGGACCGTGTCCTACGAGCAGTACTTC
>TRBD2|TRBV5-4|.|TRBJ2-3
CASSLTLAGGPDTQYF
TGTGCCAGCAGCTTGACCTTAGCGGGGGGGCCAGATACGCAGTATTTT
>.|TRBV30|.|TRBJ2-2
CAWSIQGAGELFF
TGTGCCTGGAGCATACAGGGTGCCGGGGAGCTGTTTTTT
>.|TRBV18|.|TRBJ2-3
CASSATYRDSPADTQYF
TGTGCCAGCTCAGCTACCTACAGGGATTCTCCGGCAGATACGCAGTATTTT
>TRBD1|TRBV19|.|TRBJ1-5
CASSRDRYSNQPQHF
TGTGCCAGTAGTAGGGACAGGTATAGCAATCAGCCCCAGCATTTT
>TRBD2|TRBV4-2|.|TRBJ2-1
CASSPESGIRHEQFF
TGTGCCAGCAGCCCCGAAAGCGGGATAAGGCATGAGCAGTTCTTC
>.|TRBV6-6|.|TRBJ1-1
CASFGRANTEAFF
TGTGCCAGCTTTGGCAGGGCGAACACTGAAGCTTTCTTT
>TRBD2|TRBV28|.|TRBJ2-1
CASTPQSGTSKQFF
TGTGCCAGCACCCCCCAATCCGGGACTAGTAAGCAGTTCTTC
>TRBD2|TRBV6-5|.|TRBJ2-7
CASRRLADSSYEQYF
TGTGCCAGCAGACGTCTAGCGGATAGCTCCTACGAGCAGTACTTC
>TRBD2|TRBV5-1|once|TRBJ2-1
CASSSPYGLVAYNEQFF
TGCGCCAGCAGCTCCCCCTACGGACTAGTGGCCTACAATGAGCAGTTCTTC
>.|TRBV5-1|.|TRBJ1-2
CASSLGGTSLRSYTF
TGCGCCAGCAGCTTGGGTGGGACTAGTCTTCGGAGCTACACCTTC
>TRBD2|TRBV5-8|.|TRBJ2-2
CASSGAPGLLAYTGELFF
TGTGCCAGCAGCGGAGCTCCGGGACTACTAGCGTACACCGGGGAGCTGTTTTTT
>.|TRBV19|few|TRBJ1-1
CASRIETGATEAFF
TGTGCCAGTAGGATTGAGACAGGAGCCACTGAAGCTTTCTTT
>.|TRBV6-6|.|TRBJ1-6
CASTLSGGRDSPLHF
TGTGCCAGCACCCTATCCGGGGGAAGGGATTCACCCCTCCACTTT
>TRBD1|TRBV18|.|TRBJ1-5
CASSPLQGGNQPQHF
TGTGCCAGCTCACCACTACAGGGGGGCAATCAGCCCCAGCATTTT
>.|TRBV4-2|few|TRBJ2-6
CASSQDSGVGANVLTF
TGTGCCAGCAGCCAAGATTCGGGGGTCGGGGCCAACGTCCTGACTTTC
>TRBD2|TRBV10-2|few|TRBJ2-5
CASIGRGGSETQYF
TGCGCCAGCATAGGGCGGGGGGGTTCAGAGACCCAGTACTTC
>TRBD2|TRBV5-8|.|TRBJ2-7
CASSAAGTSSEQYF
TGTGCCAGCAGCGCAGCCGGGACTAGTTCCGAGCAGTACTTC
>TRBD2|TRBV28|.|TRBJ2-7
CASSSAAPRTSSSYEQYF
TGTGCCAGCAGTTCCGCCGCCCCCCGGACTAGTAGCTCCTACGAGCAGTACTTC
>.|TRBV7-2|.|TRBJ2-3
CASSLVLSGRTDTQYF
TGTGCCAGCAGCTTAGTTCTATCGGGGAGGACAGATACGCAGTATTTT
>.|TRBV5-1|once|TRBJ1-1
CASSLERDTPEAFF
TGCGCCAGCAGCTTGGAAAGGGATACCCCTGAAGCTTTCTTT